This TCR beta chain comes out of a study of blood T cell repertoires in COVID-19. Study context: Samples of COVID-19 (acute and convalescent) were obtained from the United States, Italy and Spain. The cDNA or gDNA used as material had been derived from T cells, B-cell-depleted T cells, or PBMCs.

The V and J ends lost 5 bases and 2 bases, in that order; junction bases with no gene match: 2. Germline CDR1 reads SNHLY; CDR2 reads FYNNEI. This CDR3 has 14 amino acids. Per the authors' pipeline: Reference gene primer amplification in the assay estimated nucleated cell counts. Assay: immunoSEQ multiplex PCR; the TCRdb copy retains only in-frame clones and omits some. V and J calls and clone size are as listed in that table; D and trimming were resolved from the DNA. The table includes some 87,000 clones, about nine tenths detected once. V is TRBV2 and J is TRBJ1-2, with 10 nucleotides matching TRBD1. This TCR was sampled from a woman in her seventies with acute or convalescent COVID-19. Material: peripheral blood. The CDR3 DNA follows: TGTGCCAGCAGTTCGGGACAGGGGAACTATGGCTACACCTTC. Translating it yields CASSSGQGNYGYTF.